The 25 T cell receptor beta chains below come from one sample, sequenced in a study of cytomegalovirus exposure and HLA in healthy donors. PCR primers comprised 60 Vbeta and 13 Jbeta primers. The assay was immunoSEQ multiplex PCR, and TCRdb's table has in-frame clones only and misses some. This sample has roughly 180,000 clones, with just over 75% found just once. Sample: PBMCs. Receptors were obtained from a woman aged 55 to 70 in good health and CMV-seropositive.

The CDR3 sequence: CASTRVLRPGNTIYF. In DNA, the CDR3 is TGCGCCAGTACCCGGGTCCTCCGCCCTGGAAACACCATATATTTT. The chain employs TRBV10-1 and TRBJ1-3, with D unclear. The CDR3 runs to 15 residues. Germline assignment: CDR1 WNHNN and CDR2 SYGVQD (reference sequence). V was shortened by 9 bases and J by 2 bases, with 17 bases between the two germline ends.

The chain has TRBV4-1 and TRBJ1-2, with 7 positions matching TRBD1. After removal of 0 bases from V and 5 bases from J, the junction contained 15 bases not matched to a gene. This CDR3 has 18 amino acids. From germline, CDR1 is MGHRA and CDR2 YSYEKL. CDR3 amino acids: CASSQERPSRDRDYGYTF. In DNA, the CDR3 is TGCGCCAGCAGCCAAGAACGCCCTTCCCGAGACAGGGATTATGGCTACACCTTC.

The V gene is TRBV5-6, the J gene TRBJ2-7; 10 nucleotides align to TRBD2. Germline V gene sequence: CDR1 SGHDT, CDR2 YYEEEE. This CDR3 has 15 amino acids. V shed 5 bases, J shed 3 bases, and the junction held 8 bases outside the gene matches. CDR3 loop: CASSPVAGGSYEQYF. In DNA, the CDR3 is TGTGCCAGCAGTCCGGTAGCGGGAGGAAGCTACGAGCAGTACTTC.

The chain is built from TRBV10-3 and TRBJ2-1; D unclear. The CDR3 loop spans 12 amino acids. CDR1 is ENHRY and CDR2 is SYGVKD in the germline V gene. Between the trimmed V and J ends, which lost 3 bases and 6 bases, there was a span of 6 bases. CDR3 sequence reads: CAISDASNEQFF. The CDR3 DNA reads as TGTGCCATCAGTGACGCTAGCAATGAGCAGTTCTTC.

The J gene is TRBJ1-1, the V gene TRBV4-2; weak D call: TRBD1 (5 bases). The CDR3 is made up of 14 amino acids. Germline CDR1 is LGHNA and CDR2 is YNFKEQ. Trimming cost V 1 base and J 9 bases, with 15 bases left between them. In DNA, the CDR3 is TGTGCCAGCAGCCAAGTTATCGGGGGGAATAAAGCTTTCTTT. It encodes CASSQVIGGNKAFF.

This clone was counted only a few times. The chain couples TRBV6-4 to TRBJ1-2; 8 nucleotides align to TRBD1. This CDR3 has 14 amino acids. Germline lookup yields CDR1 MRHNA and CDR2 SNTAGT. The ends lost 6 bases at V and 6 bases at J; junction bases unmatched: 9. As DNA, the CDR3 is TGTGCCAGCAGGGCAGGGACAGGTCTGCATGGCTACACCTTC. It encodes CASRAGTGLHGYTF.

The gene calls are TRBV19 and TRBJ1-1, with D perhaps TRBD1 (6 bases). CDR1 and CDR2 (germline): LNHDA, SQIVND (reference sequence). The CDR3 sequence is 13 residues long. With 7 bases removed from V and 0 bases from J, the gap between germline ends came to 9 bases. CDR3 sequence: CASKGQMNTEAFF. CDR3 DNA sequence: TGTGCCAGTAAGGGACAAATGAACACTGAAGCTTTCTTT.

V usage is TRBV10-2 and J usage is TRBJ2-7, with 11 bases that match TRBD1. This CDR3 is built from 15 residues. Germline V gene lookup returns CDR1 WSHSY and CDR2 SAAADI. After removal of 3 bases from V and 2 bases from J, the junction contained 3 bases not matched to a gene. CDR3 sequence (DNA): TGCGCCAGCAGTGACGGGACAGGGGGACCCTACGAGCAGTACTTC. Translation: CASSDGTGGPYEQYF.

This chain links TRBV4-1 with TRBJ2-7; D is perhaps TRBD1 (6 bases). CDR1 is MGHRA and CDR2 is YSYEKL in the germline V gene. The CDR3 totals 16 residues. Trimming removed 0 bases from V and 3 bases from J, with 15 bases in between. The CDR3 nucleotides read TGCGCCAGCAGCCAAGATATGGGGACACTGTACTACGAGCAGTACTTC. Protein: CASSQDMGTLYYEQYF.

The chain is built from TRBV4-2 and TRBJ1-3; D remains unclear. The germline CDR1 and CDR2 sequences are LGHNA and YNFKEQ. The V end was cut by 0 bases, the J end by 0 bases, with 12 bases between. The CDR3 consists of 17 residues. CDR3 DNA: TGTGCCAGCAGCCAAGACAGGCTAGGGAGCTCTGGAAACACCATATATTTT. Amino acids: CASSQDRLGSSGNTIYF.

The V gene is TRBV30, the J gene TRBJ2-7, with 8 bases aligning to TRBD2. Germline trimming cut 2 bases from V and 6 bases from J; bases unmatched to any gene: 9. The length of the CDR3 is 14 residues. From germline, CDR1 is GTSNPN and CDR2 SVGIG (reference sequence). The CDR3 reads CAWSSGGLVLEQYF. DNA for the CDR3: TGTGCCTGGAGTTCTGGGGGACTAGTTCTCGAGCAGTACTTC.

The CDR3 DNA is TGCGCCAGCAGCCCCGGACAGGGGGGTAATGAGCCCCAGCATTTT. This gives the protein CASSPGQGGNEPQHF. The rearrangement links TRBV4-1 to TRBJ1-5, with TRBD1 matching over 10 bases. CDR1 and CDR2 (germline): MGHRA, YSYEKL. This CDR3 region has 15 residues. V trimming: 4 bases; J trimming: 8 bases; junction bases outside the gene matches: 8.

The V and J genes are TRBV9 and TRBJ2-2, with 8 nucleotides matching TRBD1. Germline V CDR1 and CDR2: SGDLS, YYNGEE. With V trimmed by 4 bases and J by 5 bases, 7 bases remained unmatched. The CDR3 extends over 15 amino acids. CDR3 bases: TGTGCCAGCAGCCCCGCCGACAGGGGAACCGGGGAGCTGTTTTTT. It translates to CASSPADRGTGELFF.

The V and J genes are TRBV27 and TRBJ2-7; 8 bases agree with TRBD2. Germline lookup yields CDR1 MNHEY and CDR2 SMNVEV (reference sequence). This CDR3 has 16 amino acids. J lost 0 bases, V lost 2 bases, and 6 bases had no gene match. DNA for the CDR3: TGTGCCAGCAGTTTACGTGGGGCGGGAGGCTCCTACGAGCAGTACTTC. Translating it yields CASSLRGAGGSYEQYF.

This clone was counted only a few times. The V call is TRBV27, the J call TRBJ2-1; tentative D call: TRBD2 (5 bases). The V end was cut by 4 bases, the J end by 4 bases, with 14 bases between. The length of the CDR3 is 15 residues. The germline CDR1 and CDR2 sequences are MNHEY and SMNVEV (reference sequence). CDR3 region: CASSYTRQEYNEQFF. The CDR3 region has the DNA TGTGCCAGCAGTTATACTAGGCAGGAGTACAATGAGCAGTTCTTC.

This CDR3 reads CASSKVALWETQYF. In DNA form, the CDR3 reads TGTGCCAGCAGCAAAGTGGCTCTGTGGGAGACCCAGTACTTC. The chain is built from TRBV21-1 and TRBJ2-5; the table's D gene call, TRBD1, was not cross checked with the DNA. TRBV21-1 is termed a pseudogene. The CDR3 runs 14 residues.

The rearrangement joins TRBV6-1 to TRBJ2-1; D possibly corresponds to TRBD1 (6 bases). The CDR3 has 15 residues. Per germline, CDR1 MNHNS and CDR2 SASEGT. Trimming pared 6 bases from V and 7 bases from J, leaving 19 bases between. The CDR3 protein is CASRAGTPATNEQFF. CDR3 DNA sequence: TGTGCCAGCAGGGCCGGGACACCCGCAACAAATGAGCAGTTCTTC.

The chain is built from TRBV6-5 and TRBJ1-5; 8 bases fit TRBD1. The trim removed 0 bases at V and 7 bases at J, leaving 5 bases unmatched. Germline CDR1 is MNHEY and CDR2 is SVGAGI. The CDR3 totals 15 residues. The CDR3 loop reads CASSYSLTGGQPQHF. The CDR3 region has the DNA TGTGCCAGCAGTTACTCTCTAACAGGGGGACAGCCCCAGCATTTT.

CDR3 nucleotide sequence: TGTGCCAGCAGTCTACAGGGCCTCCAAGAGACCCAGTACTTC. Its protein product is CASSLQGLQETQYF. The chain recombines TRBV6-5 with TRBJ2-5; D is perhaps TRBD1 (6 bases). The V gene's germline CDR1 is MNHEY and CDR2 SVGAGI. This CDR3 spans 14 amino acids. The V end lost 5 bases, the J end lost 1 base, and 11 bases lay between the germline ends.

The chain is built from TRBV28 and TRBJ2-7, with D perhaps TRBD2 (6 bases). Trimming removed 2 bases at V and 5 bases at J, with 25 bases between. This CDR3 is 18 amino acids long. Germline V gene sequence: CDR1 MDHEN, CDR2 SYDVKM. The CDR3 protein is CASSLTSGGIVPFNEQYF. The CDR3 nucleotides are TGTGCCAGCAGTTTAACAAGCGGCGGGATAGTGCCTTTTAACGAGCAGTACTTC. Together with reference TRBV28 and TRBJ2-7, the CDR3 gives the full variable domain: DVKVTQSSRYLVKRTGEKVFLECVQDMDHENMFWYRQDPGLGLRLIYFSYDVKMKEKGDIPEGYSVSREKKERFSLILESASTNQTSMYLCASSLTSGGIVPFNEQYFGPGTRLTVT.

V is TRBV6-5 and J is TRBJ2-3, with 8 bases lining up with TRBD2. CDR1 is MNHEY and CDR2 is SVGAGI in the germline V gene. Trimming removed 2 bases from V and 1 base from J; junction bases left unmatched: 5. The CDR3 length is 16 residues. The CDR3 DNA reads TGTGCCAGCAGTTACGCCAGCGGGGGTGGCACAGATACGCAGTATTTT. Amino acid sequence: CASSYASGGGTDTQYF.

The chain joins TRBV4-2 to TRBJ2-5; TRBD2 might be the D (6 bases). Germline loops: CDR1 LGHNA, CDR2 YNFKEQ. Trimming left V 4 bases short and J 7 bases short, with 13 bases between. CDR3 length equals 13 residues. CDR3 in amino acids: CASSPLGEATQYF. CDR3 bases: TGTGCCAGCAGCCCCTTGGGGGAGGCGACCCAGTACTTC.

The V and J genes are TRBV9 and TRBJ1-2; 8 bases agree with TRBD1. Germline V lookup: CDR1 SGDLS, CDR2 YYNGEE. V shed 4 bases, J shed 10 bases, and the junction held 12 bases outside the gene matches. The CDR3 extends over 14 amino acids. The CDR3 is CASSPTGTGSVYTF. In nucleotides, the CDR3 is TGTGCCAGCAGCCCTACCGGGACAGGCTCCGTCTACACCTTC.

The chain joins TRBV18 to TRBJ2-7, with 9 nucleotides matching TRBD1. The germline V gene has CDR1 KGHSH and CDR2 LQKENI. V was pared by 3 bases and J by 3 bases, with 6 bases of the junction left unmatched. The CDR3 is made up of 15 amino acids. CDR3 nucleotides: TGTGCCAGCTCACCCTCGGGACAGGGAAGCTACGAGCAGTACTTC. Translated, it gives CASSPSGQGSYEQYF.

This clone was counted once. The J gene is TRBJ2-3, the V gene TRBV7-3; possibly TRBD2 for D (5 bases). Germline V gene lookup returns CDR1 SGHTA and CDR2 FQGTGA. This CDR3 region has 14 residues. With 8 bases removed from V and 2 bases from J, the gap between germline ends came to 14 bases. The CDR3 protein is CASAEGYHTDTQYF. The CDR3, as DNA: TGTGCCAGCGCCGAGGGCTACCACACAGATACGCAGTATTTT. Complete variable domain (other parts from reference TRBV7-3 and TRBJ2-3): GAGVSQTPSNKVTEKGKYVELRCDPISGHTALYWYRQSLGQGPEFLIYFQGTGAADDSGLPNDRFFAVRPEGSVSTLKIQRTERGDSAVYLCASAEGYHTDTQYFGPGTRLTVL.